This is a list of T cell receptor beta chains from one sample in a study of blood T cell repertoires in COVID-19. Assay: immunoSEQ multiplex PCR; the TCRdb copy retains only in-frame clones and omits some. The sample shows 300,000 to 400,000 clones, roughly 87% of them seen only once. Material for sequencing was PBMCs or T cells enriched from blood (not recorded which). Receptor source: a woman aged 25 to 39 who had recovered from COVID-19. Each CDR3 is given with its conserved first and last residue. The D gene is left open where the match is weak. Clone size is shown for a subset of rows, as once, few, many or a class of expanded clone.

CDR3nt: TGTGCCAGCAGTCGTAGGGTAGGGGGGGCGGGCACTGAAGCTTTCTTT
CDR3aa: CASSRRVGGAGTEAFF
abundance: NA
v_gene: TRBV27
d_gene: NA
j_gene: TRBJ1-1

CDR3nt: TGTGCCAGTAGTCCACAGGGGACCCTAACCCAAGGGACCCAGTACTTC
CDR3aa: CASSPQGTLTQGTQYF
abundance: once
v_gene: TRBV19
d_gene: TRBD1
j_gene: TRBJ2-5

CDR3nt: TGTGCCAGCAGACAACAGACAGGACGCACTGAAGCTTTCTTT
CDR3aa: CASRQQTGRTEAFF
abundance: NA
v_gene: TRBV6-5
d_gene: NA
j_gene: TRBJ1-1

CDR3nt: TGCGCCAGCAGCCAAGTTGGGGGACAGAGACTCTATGGCTACACCTTC
CDR3aa: CASSQVGGQRLYGYTF
abundance: once
v_gene: TRBV4-3
d_gene: TRBD1
j_gene: TRBJ1-2

CDR3nt: TGTGCCTGGAGTGTTGGGACTAGCGGGGGGGCCGGCACAGATACGCAGTATTTT
CDR3aa: CAWSVGTSGGAGTDTQYF
abundance: NA
v_gene: TRBV30
d_gene: TRBD2
j_gene: TRBJ2-3

CDR3nt: TGTGCCAGCAGTACCCCTCAGGGGGTAGGGTCACCCCTCCACTTT
CDR3aa: CASSTPQGVGSPLHF
abundance: NA
v_gene: TRBV28
d_gene: TRBD1
j_gene: TRBJ1-6

CDR3nt: TGCGCCAGCAGCCATGGGGACAGTGAGCAGTTCTTC
CDR3aa: CASSHGDSEQFF
abundance: NA
v_gene: TRBV4-3
d_gene: TRBD1
j_gene: TRBJ2-1

CDR3nt: TGTGCCAGCAGCTCAAGCGGGGGGGCCGCAGATACGCAGTATTTT
CDR3aa: CASSSSGGAADTQYF
abundance: once
v_gene: TRBV7-9
d_gene: TRBD2
j_gene: TRBJ2-3

CDR3nt: TGCAGCGTTGAAGGACGCGGGCGAGGGACTGAAGCTTTCTTT
CDR3aa: CSVEGRGRGTEAFF
abundance: NA
v_gene: TRBV29-1
d_gene: NA
j_gene: TRBJ1-1

CDR3nt: TGTGCCAGCAGTGAATTCTCGCGAGGCAACTTAGGTCAAGAGACCCAGTACTTC
CDR3aa: CASSEFSRGNLGQETQYF
abundance: NA
v_gene: TRBV6-1
d_gene: NA
j_gene: TRBJ2-5

CDR3nt: TGTGCCAGCAGTTTAATGGGTTCGGGGGGGTACGAGCAGTACTTC
CDR3aa: CASSLMGSGGYEQYF
abundance: NA
v_gene: TRBV27
d_gene: TRBD2
j_gene: TRBJ2-7

CDR3nt: TGTGCCAGCAGCACCGGACAGGGGCGTCAGCCCCAGCATTTT
CDR3aa: CASSTGQGRQPQHF
abundance: NA
v_gene: TRBV11-2
d_gene: TRBD1
j_gene: TRBJ1-5

CDR3nt: TGTGCCAGCTCACCGTCGAGGGTACAGCCCCAGCATTTT
CDR3aa: CASSPSRVQPQHF
abundance: NA
v_gene: TRBV18
d_gene: NA
j_gene: TRBJ1-5

CDR3nt: TGTGCCAGCTCTCTCGGGAACACTGAAGCTTTCTTT
CDR3aa: CASSLGNTEAFF
abundance: NA
v_gene: TRBV19
d_gene: NA
j_gene: TRBJ1-1

CDR3nt: TGTGCCAGCAGTTTAAGCAGGGTCTCTGGGGCCAACGTCCTGACTTTC
CDR3aa: CASSLSRVSGANVLTF
abundance: NA
v_gene: TRBV6-2/TRBV6-3
d_gene: NA
j_gene: TRBJ2-6

CDR3nt: TGTGCCAGCAGTTACCCCGCAAGCTACAGACGGACAGGGCCAGGGGCAGATACGCAGTATTTT
CDR3aa: CASSYPASYRRTGPGADTQYF
abundance: NA
v_gene: TRBV6-2/TRBV6-3
d_gene: TRBD1
j_gene: TRBJ2-3

CDR3nt: TGTGCCAGCAGCGACGGACAGGGGGAGAACACTGAAGCTTTCTTT
CDR3aa: CASSDGQGENTEAFF
abundance: few
v_gene: TRBV11-3
d_gene: TRBD1
j_gene: TRBJ1-1

CDR3nt: TGTGCCAGCGGAGGAGCCTCTGGGGCCAACGTCCTGACTTTC
CDR3aa: CASGGASGANVLTF
abundance: NA
v_gene: TRBV2
d_gene: NA
j_gene: TRBJ2-6

CDR3nt: TGTGCCAGCAGCAGAACGGGACAGGGGAATTCACCCCTCCACTTT
CDR3aa: CASSRTGQGNSPLHF
abundance: NA
v_gene: TRBV9
d_gene: TRBD1
j_gene: TRBJ1-6

CDR3nt: TGTGCCAGCAGCGTAGCTGTAGGGAGCTCTGGAAACACCATATATTTT
CDR3aa: CASSVAVGSSGNTIYF
abundance: few
v_gene: TRBV9
d_gene: NA
j_gene: TRBJ1-3

CDR3nt: TGTGCCAGCAGCCAAGATGCAGGGGCTCCCACAGATACGCAGTATTTT
CDR3aa: CASSQDAGAPTDTQYF
abundance: NA
v_gene: TRBV14
d_gene: NA
j_gene: TRBJ2-3

CDR3nt: TGTGCCAGCAGCCGGGGACAGGGGGCCACTAATGAAAAACTGTTTTTT
CDR3aa: CASSRGQGATNEKLFF
abundance: NA
v_gene: TRBV5-6
d_gene: TRBD1
j_gene: TRBJ1-4

CDR3nt: TGTGCCAGCAGCTTAGTAGTCCCTAGCGGGGGGGGGTACCAAGAGACCCAGTACTTC
CDR3aa: CASSLVVPSGGGYQETQYF
abundance: NA
v_gene: TRBV7-2
d_gene: TRBD2
j_gene: TRBJ2-5

CDR3nt: TGTGCCACCAGTGATCCGGCTAGCGGACGCACTTACAATGAGCAGTTCTTC
CDR3aa: CATSDPASGRTYNEQFF
abundance: NA
v_gene: TRBV24-1
d_gene: TRBD2
j_gene: TRBJ2-1

CDR3nt: TGCGCCAGCACCCAGGGAAGCACTAACTATGGCTACACCTTC
CDR3aa: CASTQGSTNYGYTF
abundance: NA
v_gene: TRBV5-1
d_gene: NA
j_gene: TRBJ1-2

CDR3nt: TGTGCCAGCAGCGTAGATCTAGCGGGGGGCACAGATACGCAGTATTTT
CDR3aa: CASSVDLAGGTDTQYF
abundance: NA
v_gene: TRBV9
d_gene: TRBD2
j_gene: TRBJ2-3

CDR3nt: TGCGCCAGCAGTTCTCTAGCGGGGGGCCCCGTCCAGTACTTC
CDR3aa: CASSSLAGGPVQYF
abundance: NA
v_gene: TRBV10-2
d_gene: TRBD2
j_gene: TRBJ2-5

CDR3nt: TGTGCCAGCACCTTACGGGGGTACTCACCCCTCCACTTT
CDR3aa: CASTLRGYSPLHF
abundance: NA
v_gene: TRBV12-3/TRBV12-4
d_gene: NA
j_gene: TRBJ1-6

CDR3nt: TGTGCAACCAGACAAGCGAACACAGATACGCAGTATTTT
CDR3aa: CATRQANTDTQYF
abundance: NA
v_gene: TRBV15
d_gene: NA
j_gene: TRBJ2-3

CDR3nt: TGTGCCAGCAGCCGGGGGACGCCACCTCGTGAGCAGTTCTTC
CDR3aa: CASSRGTPPREQFF
abundance: NA
v_gene: TRBV7-2
d_gene: NA
j_gene: TRBJ2-1

CDR3nt: TGTGCCAGCAGTTTAGGTGCCAGGTGGTCCTACAATGAGCAGTTCTTC
CDR3aa: CASSLGARWSYNEQFF
abundance: NA
v_gene: TRBV27
d_gene: NA
j_gene: TRBJ2-1

CDR3nt: TGCGCCAGCAGCTCCCTGACAGGGAGAGAGCAGTTCTTC
CDR3aa: CASSSLTGREQFF
abundance: NA
v_gene: TRBV5-1
d_gene: TRBD1
j_gene: TRBJ2-1